These 30 T cell receptor beta chains originate from one sample sequenced in a study of control samples from healthy donors and cancer patients. Produced via immunoSEQ multiplex PCR; TCRdb's table is partial and in-frame only. Found here are 70,000 or so clones, roughly 84% of them singletons; the top ten hold approximately 30%. The sample comprised blood. All receptors derive from a man aged 45-65 years in good health.

This chain connects TRBV10-3 to TRBJ1-5; D is uncertain. Trimming removed 3 bases at V and 5 bases at J, with 8 bases between. Germline V lookup: CDR1 ENHRY, CDR2 SYGVKD. The CDR3 is 13 residues long. The CDR3 sequence: CAISDQRDQPQHF. The CDR3 DNA reads as TGTGCCATCAGTGATCAAAGGGATCAGCCCCAGCATTTT.

In its sample, this clone was seen a few times. The rearrangement uses TRBV2 and TRBJ2-1; D assignment may be TRBD1 or TRBD2 (5 bases each). The CDR3 runs 15 residues. The ends were cut back, 7 bases at V and 1 base at J, with 14 bases in the middle. From germline, CDR1 is SNHLY and CDR2 FYNNEI. Here the CDR3 reads CASMDGTASYNEQFF. The CDR3 bases are TGTGCCAGCATGGATGGGACCGCATCCTACAATGAGCAGTTCTTC. The entire variable domain, with the rest obtained from reference TRBV2 and TRBJ2-1, is as follows: EPEVTQTPSHQVTQMGQEVILRCVPISNHLYFYWYRQILGQKVEFLVSFYNNEISEKSEIFDDQFSVERPDGSNFTLKIRSTKLEDSAMYFCASMDGTASYNEQFFGPGTRLTVL.

This chain uses TRBV19 with TRBJ2-1; D gene uncertain. The CDR3 extends over 17 amino acids. Germline CDR1 and CDR2: LNHDA and SQIVND (reference sequence). Trimming shortened V by 3 bases and J by 6 bases, and 21 bases separated the two germline ends. CDR3 DNA sequence: TGTGCCAGTAGTATTGTTTTCTCCCGCGTTCGGTTCAATGAGCAGTTCTTC. Its protein product is CASSIVFSRVRFNEQFF.

V is TRBV5-4 and J is TRBJ2-5; TRBD1 might be the D (6 bases). The V end was cut by 1 base, the J end by 5 bases, with 12 bases between. Germline CDR1 and CDR2: SGHNT and YYREEE (reference sequence). The CDR3 runs 14 residues. Here the CDR3 reads CASSLPQGPETQYF. CDR3 DNA sequence: TGTGCCAGCAGCTTGCCGCAGGGGCCGGAGACCCAGTACTTC.

J is TRBJ2-5 and V is TRBV2, with TRBD2 as a possible D gene (5 bases). Germline V gene sequence: CDR1 SNHLY, CDR2 FYNNEI. The CDR3 has 12 residues. V was shortened by 8 bases and J by 0 bases, with 7 bases between the two germline ends. The chain's CDR3 is CASDGDQETQYF. The CDR3 bases are TGTGCCAGCGACGGGGACCAAGAGACCCAGTACTTC.

This clone has just one count. DNA of the CDR3: TGTGCCAGCAGTGACCAGGGGGCGGGGGCCAACGTCCTGACTTTC. Translated: CASSDQGAGANVLTF. The rearrangement uses TRBV9 and TRBJ2-6, with 8 bases aligning to TRBD1. The CDR3 is 15 amino acids. Trimming at V came to 5 bases and at J to 4 bases, leaving 5 bases not matched to a gene. Germline V gives CDR1 SGDLS, CDR2 YYNGEE. The full variable domain, in which reference TRBV9 and TRBJ2-6 provide the parts outside the CDR3, is DSGVTQTPKHLITATGQRVTLRCSPRSGDLSVYWYQQSLDQGLQFLIQYYNGEERAKGNILERFSAQQFPDLHSELNLSSLELGDSALYFCASSDQGAGANVLTFGAGSRLTVL.

This clone showed up just a few times. The chain recombines TRBV9 with TRBJ1-6, with D maybe TRBD1 (5 bases). The CDR3 contains 16 residues. Between the trimmed V and J ends, which lost 4 bases and 5 bases, there was a span of 16 bases. From germline, CDR1 is SGDLS and CDR2 YYNGEE. The chain's CDR3 is CASSSLPGGDNSPLHF. Here the CDR3 DNA reads TGTGCCAGCAGCTCTCTCCCCGGGGGGGATAATTCACCCCTCCACTTT.

V and J are TRBV6-2 or TRBV6-3 and TRBJ2-5, with D perhaps TRBD2 (6 bases). This CDR3 has 16 amino acids. Germline CDR1 reads MNHEY; CDR2 reads SVGEGT. V was pared by 4 bases and J by 0 bases, with 15 bases between. DNA of the CDR3: TGTGCCAGCAGTTCCTACGCCTCTAGCGACCAAGAGACCCAGTACTTC. Translating gives CASSSYASSDQETQYF.

This chain joins TRBV6-4 and TRBJ2-2; D remains ambiguous. The CDR3 length is 12 residues. Germline CDR1 is MRHNA and CDR2 is SNTAGT. V was clipped by 8 bases and J by 4 bases, with 8 bases between them. The chain's CDR3 is CASRKATGELFF. DNA for the CDR3: TGTGCCAGCCGGAAGGCCACCGGGGAGCTGTTTTTT.

The chain combines TRBV24-1 with TRBJ2-3, with 8 bases lining up with TRBD1. Germline loops: CDR1 KGHDR, CDR2 SFDVKD. V lost 2 bases and J lost 4; bases outside the gene matches: 10. This CDR3 has 17 residues. CDR3 coding DNA: TGTGCCACCAGTGATTGGGGGCAGGGGGCGGCTGCAGATACGCAGTATTTT. Amino acid sequence: CATSDWGQGAAADTQYF.

The rearrangement links TRBV5-1 to TRBJ2-1; D possibly corresponds to TRBD1 (6 bases). Germline values: CDR1 SGHRS, CDR2 YFSETQ. The CDR3 has 16 residues. Trimming stripped 1 base from V and 5 bases from J, with 16 bases between. CDR3 in DNA: TGCGCCAGCAGCTTGTATCCCGGACAGAATAACAATGAGCAGTTCTTC. Translation gives CASSLYPGQNNNEQFF.

The chain joins TRBV20-1 to TRBJ2-1; D gene uncertain. The CDR3 runs 12 residues. Trimming took 3 bases from V and 7 from J, leaving 10 bases between them. Germline assignment: CDR1 DFQATT and CDR2 SNEGSKA (reference sequence). CDR3 DNA: TGCAGTGCTAGTCTCGCGGAAAATGAGCAGTTCTTC. Protein sequence: CSASLAENEQFF.

This chain links TRBV29-1 with TRBJ1-2; TRBD1 is a possible D gene (6 bases). The CDR3 has 14 amino acids. Germline loops: CDR1 SQVTM, CDR2 ANQGSEA. Trimming took off 5 bases at V and 5 bases at J, with 18 bases between the two ends. Here the CDR3 reads CSVQVGGKSYGYTF. The CDR3 region has the DNA TGCAGCGTTCAAGTAGGGGGGAAGTCATATGGCTACACCTTC.

The V and J genes are TRBV5-8 and TRBJ1-5, with a tentative D call TRBD1 (5 bases). The germline CDR1 and CDR2 sequences are SGHTS and YDEGEE. V was shortened by 0 bases and J by 6 bases, with 13 bases between the two germline ends. CDR3 length: 15 residues. CDR3 sequence (DNA): TGTGCCAGCAGCTTGGCCGTGAGGGGTACTCAGCCCCAGCATTTT. Translated: CASSLAVRGTQPQHF.

The gene calls are TRBV19 and TRBJ1-1; D is possibly TRBD1 (6 bases). V lost 1 base and J lost 10, with 10 bases in between. CDR1 and CDR2 from the germline V gene are LNHDA and SQIVND (reference sequence). The CDR3 has 12 residues. This CDR3 reads CASSIVGGRAFF. DNA of the CDR3: TGTGCCAGTAGTATAGTCGGGGGGCGAGCTTTCTTT.

The chain has TRBV7-2 and TRBJ2-7; 9 bases align to TRBD1. CDR1 is SGHTA and CDR2 is FQGNSA in the germline V gene. CDR3 size: 15 residues. J gave up 4 bases and V 5 bases, and 9 bases lay outside the gene matches. DNA of the CDR3: TGTGCCAGCAGCCCCCGAACAGGGGGCGGGTACGAGCAGTACTTC. Encoded protein: CASSPRTGGGYEQYF.

The genes are TRBV4-2 and TRBJ2-1, with D perhaps TRBD2 (7 bases). Trimming cost V 3 bases and J 4 bases, with 13 bases left between them. The germline V gene encodes CDR1 LGHNA and CDR2 YNFKEQ. The length of the CDR3 is 15 residues. This CDR3 reads CASSHSGGGYNEQFF. In nucleotides, the CDR3 is TGTGCCAGCAGCCATTCGGGGGGCGGTTACAATGAGCAGTTCTTC.

The genes are TRBV5-1 and TRBJ2-5; D not resolved. V lost 3 bases to trimming and J lost 2 bases, with 11 bases between them. The CDR3 is 14 amino acids. Germline V gives CDR1 SGHRS, CDR2 YFSETQ. This CDR3 is CASSSLARQETQYF. In nucleotides, the CDR3 is TGCGCCAGCAGCTCATTGGCGAGACAAGAGACCCAGTACTTC.

This clone was observed once. This chain joins TRBV9 and TRBJ2-1; D is undetermined. V was trimmed by 3 bases and J by 8 bases, leaving 9 bases between them. The CDR3 has 12 residues. The germline V gene encodes CDR1 SGDLS and CDR2 YYNGEE. The CDR3 DNA follows: TGTGCCAGCAGCGATTACTTCGATGAGCAGTTCTTC. Its protein product is CASSDYFDEQFF.

This clone was seen just once. The V call is TRBV5-6, the J call TRBJ2-2; D gene ambiguous. V was cut by 0 bases and J by 5 bases, with 5 bases left in between. The CDR3 has 13 amino acids. Per the germline V gene, CDR1 is SGHDT and CDR2 is YYEEEE. CDR3 nucleotide sequence: TGTGCCAGCAGCTTGGCAAGGACCGGGGAGCTGTTTTTT. Its translation is CASSLARTGELFF.

The gene calls are TRBV18 and TRBJ2-1; D may be TRBD1 or TRBD2 (6 bases each). Trimming pared 1 base from V and 3 bases from J, leaving 13 bases between. This CDR3 has 16 residues. The germline V gene has CDR1 KGHSH and CDR2 LQKENI. The CDR3 DNA sequence: TGTGCCAGCTCACCACAGGGGGGAGATGGCTACAATGAGCAGTTCTTC. It translates to CASSPQGGDGYNEQFF.

The genes are TRBV5-4 and TRBJ2-2, with no clear D. This CDR3 is 15 amino acids long. V was clipped by 0 bases and J by 2 bases, with 8 bases between them. Germline CDR1 and CDR2: SGHNT and YYREEE (reference sequence). The CDR3 loop reads CASSLGQLNTGELFF. DNA for the CDR3: TGTGCCAGCAGCTTGGGTCAGCTAAACACCGGGGAGCTGTTTTTT. Looking up the rest from reference TRBV5-4 and TRBJ2-2 gives the full variable domain: ETGVTQSPTHLIKTRGQQVTLRCSSQSGHNTVSWYQQALGQGPQFIFQYYREEENGRGNFPPRFSGLQFPNYSSELNVNALELDDSALYLCASSLGQLNTGELFFGEGSRLTVL.

There are a few counts of this clone. This chain uses TRBV5-4 with TRBJ2-1, with 12 positions matching TRBD1. CDR3 length: 14 residues. The ends lost 10 bases at V and 10 bases at J; junction bases unmatched: 12. Germline values: CDR1 SGHNT, CDR2 YYREEE (reference sequence). CDR3 residues: CAEPLPGTGGEQFF. In DNA form, the CDR3 reads TGTGCCGAGCCACTTCCCGGGACAGGGGGCGAGCAGTTCTTC.

The gene calls are TRBV30 and TRBJ2-7, with 8 nucleotides matching TRBD1. This CDR3 region has 13 residues. Germline assignment: CDR1 GTSNPN and CDR2 SVGIG (reference sequence). V lost 3 bases, J lost 2 bases, and 3 bases stayed unmatched. CDR3 protein: CAWRSGQAYEQYF. CDR3 DNA sequence: TGTGCCTGGAGATCGGGACAGGCCTACGAGCAGTACTTC.

This clone was counted a few times. V is TRBV19 and J is TRBJ2-3, with 7 positions matching TRBD1. The CDR3 is 14 residues long. Unmatched junction bases numbered 3, after V lost 4 bases and J lost 2 bases. Germline V gene lookup returns CDR1 LNHDA and CDR2 SQIVND (reference sequence). CDR3 DNA sequence: TGTGCCAGTAGTACTACAGGGGTCACAGATACGCAGTATTTT. Translating gives CASSTTGVTDTQYF.

The CDR3 DNA is TGTGCCAGCAGGGGCACGGCTAACTATGGCTACACCTTC. Amino acids: CASRGTANYGYTF. The V call is TRBV6-5, the J call TRBJ1-2; D is unclear. Germline V CDR1 and CDR2: MNHEY, SVGAGI. Trimming removed 6 bases at V and 0 bases at J, with 8 bases between. The length of the CDR3 is 13 residues.

V usage is TRBV6-5 and J usage is TRBJ2-3; the D is unclear. The CDR3 sequence is 15 residues long. Germline CDR1 and CDR2: MNHEY and SVGAGI. Trimming stripped 6 bases from V and 0 bases from J, with 13 bases between. CDR3 DNA: TGTGCCAGCAGCTCCACCGGAGCTAGCACAGATACGCAGTATTTT. It yields the protein CASSSTGASTDTQYF.

This sequence joins TRBV2 and TRBJ2-6; D remains unclear. The V end was cut by 4 bases, the J end by 0 bases, with 4 bases between. Germline loops: CDR1 SNHLY, CDR2 FYNNEI. The CDR3 is made up of 14 amino acids. The CDR3 here is CASSGSSGANVLTF. The CDR3 nucleotides read TGTGCCAGCAGTGGATCCTCTGGGGCCAACGTCCTGACTTTC.

The chain links TRBV6-4 to TRBJ2-2; TRBD2 aligns across 13 bases. The CDR3 is 15 residues long. The germline CDR1 and CDR2 sequences are MRHNA and SNTAGT. Trimming cost V 4 bases and J 6 bases; bases outside gene matches: 2. CDR3 loop: CASSGLAGGAGELFF. CDR3 DNA sequence: TGTGCCAGCAGTGGACTAGCGGGGGGTGCCGGGGAGCTGTTTTTT.

The V gene is TRBV19, the J gene TRBJ1-1; no clear D gene. CDR3 length: 15 amino acids. The V gene lost 4 bases and the J gene lost 0 bases, with 12 bases spanning the gap. The V gene's germline CDR1 is LNHDA and CDR2 SQIVND (reference sequence). The CDR3 DNA reads TGTGCCAGTAGTAGGCGAGGACCGATGAACACTGAAGCTTTCTTT. This gives the protein CASSRRGPMNTEAFF.